The sequence of this TCR beta chain was determined in a study of cytomegalovirus exposure and HLA in healthy donors. The CDR3 length is 15 residues. V lost 3 bases and J 0 bases, leaving 11 bases between the germline ends. Looked up from germline, CDR1 is SEHNR and CDR2 is FQNEAQ (reference sequence). Study-wide points: When presence/absence was analysed, sequencing depth was taken to be roughly uniform across donors.

PCR amplification relied on 60 Vbeta primers (plus 13 Jbeta primers). Profiled with immunoSEQ multiplex PCR; TCRdb holds only in-frame clones, not every one. The table has about 21,000 clones, around 77% seen once. In regard to this clone: The target antigen is unknown.

Sequencing was performed on PBMCs. The TCR sequence derives from a man aged 55 to 70 in good health and CMV-seronegative. This chain joins TRBV7-9 and TRBJ1-1; D gene uncertain. CDR3 amino acids: CASSFFVGLNTEAFF. DNA of the CDR3: TGTGCCAGCAGCTTCTTTGTGGGCCTGAACACTGAAGCTTTCTTT. The whole variable domain, remainder taken from reference TRBV7-9 and TRBJ1-1, is DTGVSQNPRHKITKRGQNVTFRCDPISEHNRLYWYRQTLGQGPEFLTYFQNEAQLEKSRLLSDRFSAERPKGSFSTLEIQRTEQGDSAMYLCASSFFVGLNTEAFFGQGTRLTVV.